A selection of T cell receptor beta chains follows, all from one sample in a study of cytomegalovirus exposure and HLA in healthy donors. Assay: immunoSEQ multiplex PCR; the TCRdb copy retains only in-frame clones and omits some. The sample lists about 140,000 clones, roughly 85% occurring once. The sample comprised PBMCs. These receptors originate from a man aged 35-49 years in good health and CMV-seropositive. Each CDR3 is given with its conserved first and last residue. D genes are given only for firm matches. Size tells how often a clone was seen (once, few, many) or the class of an expanded clone, and some rows leave it out.

V	J	length	size	D	CDR3	DNA
TRBV2	TRBJ1-1	16	few	-	CASSEVVGSANTEAFF	TGTGCCAGCAGTGAAGTAGTGGGTAGCGCGAACACTGAAGCTTTCTTT
TRBV10-2	TRBJ1-2	11	-	-	CASSDSGGYTF	TGCGCCAGCAGTGACTCGGGGGGCTACACCTTC
TRBV19	TRBJ1-2	11	-	-	CASSAGYGYTF	TGTGCCAGTAGTGCGGGCTATGGCTACACCTTC
TRBV27	TRBJ2-7	12	-	-	CASSLRGYEQYF	TGTGCCAGCAGTTTACGCGGATACGAGCAGTACTTC
TRBV2	TRBJ2-1	11	once	-	CASHRYNEQFF	TGTGCCAGTCACAGATACAATGAGCAGTTCTTC
TRBV6-1	TRBJ2-7	17	-	TRBD2	CASSVPSSGRLGYEQYF	TGTGCCAGCAGTGTGCCTTCAAGCGGGAGATTGGGGTACGAGCAGTACTTC
TRBV2	TRBJ1-2	13	-	-	CASSLDTNYGYTF	TGTGCCAGCAGTCTCGACACCAACTATGGCTACACCTTC
TRBV30	TRBJ1-1	18	-	TRBD1	CAWSVLRAGGPSNTEAFF	TGTGCCTGGAGTGTATTGCGGGCAGGGGGGCCGTCGAACACTGAAGCTTTCTTT
TRBV12-1	TRBJ2-7	15	once	-	CASTLRQGGSYEQYF	TGTGCCAGCACCCTGAGGCAGGGGGGTTCCTACGAGCAGTACTTC
TRBV13	TRBJ1-2	14	-	-	CASSFGRGTYGYTF	TGTGCCAGCAGCTTCGGCAGGGGTACCTATGGCTACACCTTC
TRBV9	TRBJ2-3	17	-	TRBD2	CASSVDIGTSGVNTQYF	TGTGCCAGCAGCGTAGATATCGGGACTAGCGGGGTGAATACGCAGTATTTT
TRBV7-9	TRBJ2-5	13	-	-	CASNRPGQETQYF	TGTGCCAGCAACCGCCCAGGCCAAGAGACCCAGTACTTC
TRBV6-1	TRBJ1-4	13	-	-	CASSDRGAEKLFF	TGTGCCAGCAGTGACAGGGGTGCTGAAAAACTGTTTTTT
TRBV27	TRBJ2-1	17	-	TRBD1	CASTNLHWDREYNEQFF	TGTGCCAGCACTAACCTCCACTGGGACAGGGAATACAATGAGCAGTTCTTC
TRBV7-9	TRBJ2-7	12	-	-	CASSPGAYEQYF	TGTGCCAGCAGCCCGGGTGCCTACGAGCAGTACTTC
TRBV6-5	TRBJ2-7	15	-	TRBD1	CASRGVGTAEYEQYF	TGTGCCAGCAGAGGCGTAGGGACAGCTGAGTACGAGCAGTACTTC
TRBV6-5	TRBJ2-7	14	-	TRBD2	CASSYRGSSYEQYF	TGTGCCAGCAGTTACCGCGGGAGCTCCTACGAGCAGTACTTC
TRBV5-4	TRBJ2-1	15	once	TRBD2	CASSLGAGGFGEQFF	TGTGCCAGCAGCTTGGGGGCGGGAGGGTTCGGTGAGCAGTTCTTC
TRBV19	TRBJ2-7	15	-	TRBD1	CASSSWTGGSYEQYF	TGTGCCAGTAGTTCTTGGACAGGGGGCTCCTACGAGCAGTACTTC
TRBV7-9	TRBJ2-5	15	-	-	CASSLAMGAGETQYF	TGTGCCAGCAGCTTAGCAATGGGGGCGGGTGAGACCCAGTACTTC
TRBV5-1	TRBJ2-3	15	-	TRBD1	CASSGGQAGTDTQYF	TGCGCCAGCAGCGGGGGACAGGCGGGCACAGATACGCAGTATTTT
TRBV5-4	TRBJ1-1	12	few	-	CASSFSLMEAFF	TGTGCCAGCAGTTTCTCCCTAATGGAAGCTTTCTTT
TRBV7-8	TRBJ2-1	15	-	TRBD1	CASSSGQGFVNEQFF	TGTGCCAGCAGTTCGGGACAGGGCTTTGTCAATGAGCAGTTCTTC
TRBV6-1	TRBJ2-5	15	-	TRBD1	CASRSGTALSQTQYF	TGTGCCAGCCGGTCAGGGACAGCTCTGTCCCAGACCCAGTACTTC
TRBV2	TRBJ1-2	14	few	-	CASGGRDSRGGYTF	TGTGCCAGCGGTGGGAGGGACTCCCGTGGCGGCTACACCTTC
TRBV14	TRBJ2-5	17	once	TRBD1	CASSQDRSGRGTETQYF	TGTGCCAGCAGCCAAGATCGCTCCGGCAGGGGGACAGAGACCCAGTACTTC
TRBV30	TRBJ2-2	14	-	TRBD2	CAWSNGRTTGELFF	TGTGCCTGGAGTAACGGGAGGACAACCGGGGAGCTGTTTTTT
TRBV7-2	TRBJ2-7	13	-	-	CASSFGTAWEQYF	TGTGCCAGCAGCTTTGGGACTGCCTGGGAGCAGTACTTC
TRBV5-6	TRBJ2-7	15	once	TRBD2	CASSLGPRESSEQYF	TGTGCCAGCAGCTTAGGACCGCGGGAGTCCTCCGAGCAGTACTTC
TRBV14	TRBJ1-1	13	-	-	CASSQVLFTEAFF	TGTGCCAGCAGCCAAGTACTGTTCACTGAAGCTTTCTTT
TRBV19	TRBJ1-2	14	once	-	CASSITRVGYGYTF	TGTGCCAGTAGTATTACCAGGGTGGGCTATGGCTACACCTTC
TRBV6-6	TRBJ2-1	15	once	TRBD2	CASSYGRASGNQGFF	TGTGCCAGCAGTTATGGGAGGGCTAGCGGGAACCAGGGGTTCTTC
TRBV18	TRBJ1-2	14	-	-	CASSRSQVGDGYTF	TGTGCCAGCTCACGTTCACAGGTCGGAGATGGCTACACCTTC
TRBV11-2	TRBJ2-3	17	few	TRBD2	CASSHIPGEREPDTQYF	TGTGCCAGCAGCCATATCCCTGGGGAGCGGGAGCCAGATACGCAGTATTTT
TRBV29-1	TRBJ1-3	13	-	-	CSAAAGSGNTIYF	TGCAGCGCGGCCGCAGGTTCTGGAAACACCATATATTTT
TRBV18	TRBJ2-7	14	-	-	CASSPSGLPYEQYF	TGTGCCAGCTCACCTAGCGGATTACCCTACGAGCAGTACTTC
TRBV11-3	TRBJ2-1	14	-	-	CASSLGPLGDEQFF	TGTGCCAGCAGCTTAGGCCCCTTGGGCGATGAGCAGTTCTTC
TRBV9	TRBJ1-5	13	-	-	CASSVTDNQPQHF	TGTGCCAGCAGCGTAACTGACAATCAGCCCCAGCATTTT
TRBV28	TRBJ1-5	13	-	-	CASTLDSYQPQHF	TGTGCCAGCACCCTGGACAGCTATCAGCCCCAGCATTTT
TRBV11-3	TRBJ2-1	12	-	-	CASGRTYNEQFF	TGTGCCAGCGGGAGAACCTACAATGAGCAGTTCTTC
TRBV6-4	TRBJ1-2	16	-	TRBD1	CASSPGQGSTYYGYTF	TGTGCCAGCAGCCCGGGACAGGGATCGACGTACTATGGCTACACCTTC
TRBV9	TRBJ2-7	15	-	-	CASSPNSGQAYEQYF	TGTGCCAGCAGCCCTAATAGCGGCCAGGCCTACGAGCAGTACTTC
TRBV6-5	TRBJ1-1	15	few	TRBD1	CASSYTTGGDTEAFF	TGTGCCAGCAGTTACACCACAGGGGGAGACACTGAAGCTTTCTTT
TRBV7-3	TRBJ1-5	13	-	-	CASSSDIDQPQHF	TGTGCCAGCAGCTCTGACATAGATCAGCCCCAGCATTTT
TRBV11-2	TRBJ2-1	14	-	-	CASSLRGIADEQFF	TGTGCCAGCAGCTTAAGGGGAATCGCGGATGAGCAGTTCTTC
TRBV6-5	TRBJ2-5	15	-	TRBD2	CASSQTSGSRWTQYF	TGTGCCAGCAGTCAGACTAGCGGGAGCCGGTGGACCCAGTACTTC
TRBV30	TRBJ1-2	11	-	-	CAWSVRDSYTF	TGTGCCTGGAGTGTACGGGACAGCTACACCTTC
TRBV25-1	TRBJ2-5	13	-	-	CASSDHGAETQYF	TGTGCCAGCAGTGATCATGGGGCAGAGACCCAGTACTTC
TRBV30	TRBJ1-2	13	-	TRBD1	CAWKVSGGYGYTF	TGTGCCTGGAAAGTCTCAGGGGGATATGGCTACACCTTC
TRBV10-2	TRBJ2-5	15	-	-	CASSAAGLPQETQYF	TGCGCCAGCAGTGCGGCGGGATTGCCCCAAGAGACCCAGTACTTC
TRBV5-1	TRBJ1-5	16	few	TRBD1	CASSLEPTGGGQPQHF	TGCGCCAGCAGCTTGGAACCGACAGGGGGAGGTCAGCCCCAGCATTTT
TRBV5-1	TRBJ2-2	14	-	-	CASSLALNTGELFF	TGCGCCAGCAGCCTGGCTCTAAACACCGGGGAGCTGTTTTTT
TRBV9	TRBJ2-3	12	-	TRBD2	CASSVAGGTQYF	TGTGCCAGCAGCGTAGCGGGAGGTACGCAGTATTTT
TRBV7-2	TRBJ2-7	15	-	TRBD2	CASSLESSGSYEQYF	TGTGCCAGCAGCTTAGAATCTAGCGGGAGTTACGAGCAGTACTTC